The present T cell receptor beta chain was sequenced within a study of type 1 and type 2 diabetes patients. Study-level findings and limits: Type 1 diabetes repertoires were significantly less diverse than type 2 diabetes ones.

Amplification started from genomic DNA. The TCR beta CDR3 region was amplified using 30 forward and 13 reverse primers. MiXCR, run by TCRdb on the multiplex PCR reads, gives a single entry per CDR3 protein. The sample gives fewer than 350,000 distinct CDR3 sequences, roughly 44% of which show up once; roughly an eighth is in the top ten. The CDR3 totals 14 residues. V was shortened by 4 bases and J by 2 bases, with 11 bases between the two germline ends. Germline V lookup: CDR1 LNHDA, CDR2 SQIVND (reference sequence). There are a few counts of this clonotype. Its cognate antigen is unknown. The sample comprised peripheral blood mononuclear cells (PBMCs). The chain recombines TRBV19 with TRBJ1-2; D gene uncertain. The source is a man between 18 and 35 years old with type 2 diabetes. The DNA of the CDR3 is TGTGCCAGTAGTAAAGGAACAGAAAACTATGGCTACACCTTC. Its protein product is CASSKGTENYGYTF.